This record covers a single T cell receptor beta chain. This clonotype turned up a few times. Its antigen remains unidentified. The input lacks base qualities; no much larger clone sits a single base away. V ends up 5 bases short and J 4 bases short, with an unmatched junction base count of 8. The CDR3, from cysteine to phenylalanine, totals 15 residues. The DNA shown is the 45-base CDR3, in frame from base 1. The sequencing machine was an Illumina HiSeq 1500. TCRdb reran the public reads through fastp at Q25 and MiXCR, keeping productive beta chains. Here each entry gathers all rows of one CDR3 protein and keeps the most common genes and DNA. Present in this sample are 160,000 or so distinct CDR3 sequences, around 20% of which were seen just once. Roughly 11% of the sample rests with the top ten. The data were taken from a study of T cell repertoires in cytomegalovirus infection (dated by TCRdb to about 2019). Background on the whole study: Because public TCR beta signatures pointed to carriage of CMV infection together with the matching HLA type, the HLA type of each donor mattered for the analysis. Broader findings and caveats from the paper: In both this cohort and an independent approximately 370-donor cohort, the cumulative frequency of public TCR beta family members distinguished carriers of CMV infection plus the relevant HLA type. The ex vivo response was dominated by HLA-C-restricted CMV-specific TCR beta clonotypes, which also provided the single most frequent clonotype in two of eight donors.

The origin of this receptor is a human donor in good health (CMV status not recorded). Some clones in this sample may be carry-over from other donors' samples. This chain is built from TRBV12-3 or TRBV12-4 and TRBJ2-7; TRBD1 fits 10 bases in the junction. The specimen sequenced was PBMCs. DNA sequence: TGTGCCAGCAGTCCCCGGGACAGGGGCGCGTACGAGCAGTACTTC. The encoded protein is CASSPRDRGAYEQYF.